This T cell receptor (beta chain) is drawn from a study of blood T cells in healthy people across ages. A second PCR of 7 to 11 cycles used a sample-barcoded 5' primer and a J-beta primer mix. TCRdb redid the calling of the 5' RACE reads with MiXCR, one entry per CDR3 protein. Of roughly 700,000 distinct CDR3 sequences in the sample, roughly 49% were seen once. The CDR3 has 15 residues. Germline lookup yields CDR1 SGHRS and CDR2 YFSETQ. V was trimmed by 0 bases and J by 6 bases, leaving 13 bases between them. Sequencing input: blood. The V gene is TRBV5-1, the J gene TRBJ1-5; D not certain. The source is a woman in her sixties or seventies in good health. The CDR3 sequence: CASSLEGSGGQPQHF. The DNA of the CDR3 is TGCGCCAGCAGCTTGGAGGGATCCGGAGGTCAGCCCCAGCATTTT.